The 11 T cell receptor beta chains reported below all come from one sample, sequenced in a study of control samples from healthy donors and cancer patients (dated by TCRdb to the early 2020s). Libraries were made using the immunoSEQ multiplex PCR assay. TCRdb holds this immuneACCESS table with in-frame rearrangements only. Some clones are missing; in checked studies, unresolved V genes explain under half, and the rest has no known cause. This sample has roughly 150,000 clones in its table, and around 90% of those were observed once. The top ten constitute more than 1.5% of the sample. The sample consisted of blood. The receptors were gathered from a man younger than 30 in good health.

CDR3 DNA sequence: TGTGCCAGCAGAGAGTCTAGGACTAGCTGGGAGACCCAGTACTTC. It is translated as CASRESRTSWETQYF. The V and J genes are TRBV6-5 and TRBJ2-5; 8 bases are shared with TRBD2. V was pared by 6 bases and J by 5 bases, with 11 bases of the junction left unmatched. Looked up from germline, CDR1 is MNHEY and CDR2 is SVGAGI. This CDR3 is 15 amino acids long.

The CDR3 spells CAAGQGGTEAFF. DNA for the CDR3: TGTGCCGCGGGACAGGGTGGGACTGAAGCTTTCTTT. The chain links TRBV6-5 to TRBJ1-1; 9 bases are shared with TRBD1. This CDR3 is built from 12 residues. Germline CDR1 MNHEY, CDR2 SVGAGI. Germline trimming cut 11 bases from V and 5 bases from J; bases unmatched to any gene: 6.

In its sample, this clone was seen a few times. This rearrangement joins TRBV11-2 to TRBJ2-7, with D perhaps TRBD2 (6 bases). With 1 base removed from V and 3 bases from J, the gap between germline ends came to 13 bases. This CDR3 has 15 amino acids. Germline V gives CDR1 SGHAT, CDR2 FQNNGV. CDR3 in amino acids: CASSLGGRFYYEQYF. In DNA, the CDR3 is TGTGCCAGCAGCTTAGGAGGGAGGTTCTACTACGAGCAGTACTTC.

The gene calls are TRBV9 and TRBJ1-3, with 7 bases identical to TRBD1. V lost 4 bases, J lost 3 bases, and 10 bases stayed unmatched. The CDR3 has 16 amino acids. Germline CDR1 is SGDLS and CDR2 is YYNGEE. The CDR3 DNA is TGTGCCAGCAGCATACAACAGACAGGGCTTGGAAACACCATATATTTT. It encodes CASSIQQTGLGNTIYF. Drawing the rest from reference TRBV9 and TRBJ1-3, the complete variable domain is DSGVTQTPKHLITATGQRVTLRCSPRSGDLSVYWYQQSLDQGLQFLIQYYNGEERAKGNILERFSAQQFPDLHSELNLSSLELGDSALYFCASSIQQTGLGNTIYFGEGSWLTVV.

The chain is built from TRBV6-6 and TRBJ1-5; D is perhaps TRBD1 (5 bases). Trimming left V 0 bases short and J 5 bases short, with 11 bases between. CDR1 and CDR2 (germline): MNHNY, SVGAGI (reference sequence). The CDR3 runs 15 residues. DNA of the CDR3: TGTGCCAGCAGTTACTCGTCCAGGGCGGATCAGCCCCAGCATTTT. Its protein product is CASSYSSRADQPQHF.

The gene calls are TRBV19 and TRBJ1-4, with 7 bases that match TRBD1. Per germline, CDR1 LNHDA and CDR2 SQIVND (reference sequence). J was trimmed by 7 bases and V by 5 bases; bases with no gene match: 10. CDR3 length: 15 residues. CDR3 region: CASSQGTVESEKLFF. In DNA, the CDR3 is TGTGCCAGTAGTCAAGGGACAGTGGAGAGTGAAAAACTGTTTTTT.

This chain's CDR3 is CASMSTTEAFF. CDR3 bases: TGTGCCAGCATGAGTACCACTGAAGCTTTCTTT. V and J are TRBV6-5 and TRBJ1-1; D is uncertain. V gave up 7 bases and J gave up 4 bases, with 7 bases separating them. Looked up from germline, CDR1 is MNHEY and CDR2 is SVGAGI. CDR3 size: 11 residues.

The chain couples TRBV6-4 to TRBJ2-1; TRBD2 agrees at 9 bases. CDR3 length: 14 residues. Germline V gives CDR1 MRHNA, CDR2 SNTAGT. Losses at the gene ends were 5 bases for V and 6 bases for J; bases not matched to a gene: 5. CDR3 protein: CASSPGTSTNEQFF. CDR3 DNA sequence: TGTGCCAGCAGTCCCGGGACTAGCACCAATGAGCAGTTCTTC.

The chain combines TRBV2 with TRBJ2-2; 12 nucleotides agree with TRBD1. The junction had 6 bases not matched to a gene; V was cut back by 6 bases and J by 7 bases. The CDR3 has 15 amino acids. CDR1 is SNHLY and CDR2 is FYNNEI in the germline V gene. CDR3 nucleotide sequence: TGTGCCAGCAGAGGGACAGGGGGCTCTGTCGGGGAGCTGTTTTTT. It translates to CASRGTGGSVGELFF.

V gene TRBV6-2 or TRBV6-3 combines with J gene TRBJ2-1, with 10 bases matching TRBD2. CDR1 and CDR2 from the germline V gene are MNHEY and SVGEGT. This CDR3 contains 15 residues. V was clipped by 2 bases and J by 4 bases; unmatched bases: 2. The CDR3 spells CASSYAAGGYNEQFF. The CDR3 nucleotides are TGTGCCAGCAGTTACGCAGCGGGGGGGTACAATGAGCAGTTCTTC.

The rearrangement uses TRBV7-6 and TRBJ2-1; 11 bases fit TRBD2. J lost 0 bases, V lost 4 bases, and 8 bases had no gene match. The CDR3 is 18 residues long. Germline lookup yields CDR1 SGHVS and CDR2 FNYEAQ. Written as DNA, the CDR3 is TGTGCCAGCAGCTCCCCCGCTAGCGGGGGGACCTCCTACAATGAGCAGTTCTTC. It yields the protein CASSSPASGGTSYNEQFF.